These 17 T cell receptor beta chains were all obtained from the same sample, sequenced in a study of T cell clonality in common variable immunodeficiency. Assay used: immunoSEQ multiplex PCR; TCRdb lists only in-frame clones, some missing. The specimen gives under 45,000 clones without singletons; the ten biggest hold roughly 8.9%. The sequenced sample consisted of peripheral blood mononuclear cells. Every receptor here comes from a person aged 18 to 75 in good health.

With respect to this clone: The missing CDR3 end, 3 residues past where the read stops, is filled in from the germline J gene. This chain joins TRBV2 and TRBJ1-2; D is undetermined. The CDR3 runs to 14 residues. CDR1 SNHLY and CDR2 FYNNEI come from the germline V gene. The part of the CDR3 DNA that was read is TGTGCCAGCAGGGAGGAAGTCGGAACAGATACC. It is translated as CASREEVGTDT. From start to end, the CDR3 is CASREEVGTDTYTF.

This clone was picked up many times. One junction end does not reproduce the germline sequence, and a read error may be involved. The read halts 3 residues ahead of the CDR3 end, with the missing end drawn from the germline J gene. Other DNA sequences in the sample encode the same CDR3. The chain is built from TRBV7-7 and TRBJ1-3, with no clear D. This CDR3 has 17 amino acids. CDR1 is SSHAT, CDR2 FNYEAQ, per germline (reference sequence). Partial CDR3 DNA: TGTGCTAGCAGCCCCTATATCGGGGTTGGCTCTGGAAACACC. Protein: CASSPYIGVGSGNT. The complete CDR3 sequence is CASSPYIGVGSGNTIYF.

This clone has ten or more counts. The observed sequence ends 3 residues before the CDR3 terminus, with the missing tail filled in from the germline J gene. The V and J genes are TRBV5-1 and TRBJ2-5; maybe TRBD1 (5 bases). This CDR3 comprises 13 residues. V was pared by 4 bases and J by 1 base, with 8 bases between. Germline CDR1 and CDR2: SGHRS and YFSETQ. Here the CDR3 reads CASSLQVQETQYF. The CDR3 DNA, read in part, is TGCGCCAGCAGCCTACAGGTCCAAGAGACC.

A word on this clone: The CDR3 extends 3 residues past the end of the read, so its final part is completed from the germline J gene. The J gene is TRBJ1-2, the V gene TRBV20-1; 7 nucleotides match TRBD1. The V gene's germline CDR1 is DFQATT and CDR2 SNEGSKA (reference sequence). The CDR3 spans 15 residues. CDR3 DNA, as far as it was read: TGCAGTGCTACCCACCCAGGGGGAGGGCCCTACGAC. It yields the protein CSATHPGGGPYD. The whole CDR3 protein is CSATHPGGGPYDYTF.

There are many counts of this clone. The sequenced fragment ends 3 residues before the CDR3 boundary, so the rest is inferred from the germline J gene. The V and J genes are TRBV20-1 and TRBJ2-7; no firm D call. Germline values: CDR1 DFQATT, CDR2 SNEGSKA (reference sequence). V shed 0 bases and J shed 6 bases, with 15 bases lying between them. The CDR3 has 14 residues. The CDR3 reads CSARDGQGSSEQYF. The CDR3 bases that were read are TGCAGTGCTAGAGATGGCCAAGGTTCAAGCGAG.

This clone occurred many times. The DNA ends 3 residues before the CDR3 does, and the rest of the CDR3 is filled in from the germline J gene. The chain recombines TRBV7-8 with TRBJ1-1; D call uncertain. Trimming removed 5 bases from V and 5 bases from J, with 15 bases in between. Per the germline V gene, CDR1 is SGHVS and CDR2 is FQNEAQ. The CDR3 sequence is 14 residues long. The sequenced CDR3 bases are TGTGCCAGCAGCCCCCGCGAGGGTTTTACTGAA. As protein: CASSPREGFTE. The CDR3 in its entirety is CASSPREGFTEAFF.

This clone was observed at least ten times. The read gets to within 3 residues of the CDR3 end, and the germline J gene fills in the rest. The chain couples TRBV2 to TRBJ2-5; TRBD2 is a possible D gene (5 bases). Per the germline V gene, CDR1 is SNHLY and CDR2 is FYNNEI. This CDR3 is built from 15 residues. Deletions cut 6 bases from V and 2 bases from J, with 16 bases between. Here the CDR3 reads CASSPMGGWQETQYF. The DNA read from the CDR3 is TGTGCCAGCAGCCCCATGGGCGGGTGGCAAGAGACC.

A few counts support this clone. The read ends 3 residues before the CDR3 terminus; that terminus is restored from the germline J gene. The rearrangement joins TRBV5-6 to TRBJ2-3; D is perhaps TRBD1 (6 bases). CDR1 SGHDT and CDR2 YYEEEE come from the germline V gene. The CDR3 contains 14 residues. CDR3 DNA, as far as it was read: TGTGCCAGCAACCTAGGAGACAGGAGAGAGACG. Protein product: CASNLGDRRET. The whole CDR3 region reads CASNLGDRRETQYF.

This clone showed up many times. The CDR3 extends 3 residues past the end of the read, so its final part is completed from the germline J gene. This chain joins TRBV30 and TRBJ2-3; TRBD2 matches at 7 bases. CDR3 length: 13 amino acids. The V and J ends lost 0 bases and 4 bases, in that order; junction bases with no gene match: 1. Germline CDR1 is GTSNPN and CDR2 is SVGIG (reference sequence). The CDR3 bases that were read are TGTGCCTGGAGTGTACGGGGGGCAGATACG. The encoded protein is CAWSVRGADT. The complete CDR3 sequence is CAWSVRGADTQYF. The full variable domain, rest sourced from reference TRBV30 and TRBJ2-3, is SQTIHQWPATLVQPVGSPLSLECTVEGTSNPNLYWYRQAAGRGLQLLFYSVGIGQISSEVPQNLSASRPQDRQFILSSKKLLLSDSGFYLCAWSVRGADTQYFGPGTRLTVL.

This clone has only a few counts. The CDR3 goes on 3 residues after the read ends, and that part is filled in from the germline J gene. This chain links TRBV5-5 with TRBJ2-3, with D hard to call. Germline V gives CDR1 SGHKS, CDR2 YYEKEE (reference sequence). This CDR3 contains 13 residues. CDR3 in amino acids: CASSSTADQPQYF. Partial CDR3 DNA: TGTGCCAGCAGTTCGACGGCGGATCAGCCG.

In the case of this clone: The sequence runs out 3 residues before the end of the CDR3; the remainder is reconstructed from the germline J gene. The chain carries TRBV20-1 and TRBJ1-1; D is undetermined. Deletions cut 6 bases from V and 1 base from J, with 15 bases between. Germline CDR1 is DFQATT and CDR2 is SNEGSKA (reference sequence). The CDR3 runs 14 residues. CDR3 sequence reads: CSASSRVENTEAFF. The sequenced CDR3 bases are TGCAGTGCCTCAAGTAGGGTAGAGAACACTGAA.

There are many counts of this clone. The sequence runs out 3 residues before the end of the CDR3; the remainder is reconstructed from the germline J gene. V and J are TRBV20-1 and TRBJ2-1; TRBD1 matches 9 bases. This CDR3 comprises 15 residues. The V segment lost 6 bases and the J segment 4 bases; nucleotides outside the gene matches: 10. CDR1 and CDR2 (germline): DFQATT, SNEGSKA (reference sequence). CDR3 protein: CSATSDRGNYNEQFF. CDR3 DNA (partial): TGCAGTGCAACTTCCGACAGGGGGAATTACAATGAG.

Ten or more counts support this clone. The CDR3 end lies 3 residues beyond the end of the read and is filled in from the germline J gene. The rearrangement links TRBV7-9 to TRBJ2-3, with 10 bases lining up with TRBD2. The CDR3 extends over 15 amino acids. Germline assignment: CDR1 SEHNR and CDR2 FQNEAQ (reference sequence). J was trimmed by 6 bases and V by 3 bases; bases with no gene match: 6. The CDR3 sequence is CASSFGTSDLDTQYF. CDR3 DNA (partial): TGTGCCAGCAGCTTCGGGACTAGCGACCTCGATACG.

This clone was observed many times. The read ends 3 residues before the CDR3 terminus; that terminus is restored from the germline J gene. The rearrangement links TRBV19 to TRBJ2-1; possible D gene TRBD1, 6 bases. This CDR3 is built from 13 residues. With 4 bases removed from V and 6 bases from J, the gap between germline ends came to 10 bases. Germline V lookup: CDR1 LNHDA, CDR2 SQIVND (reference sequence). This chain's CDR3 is CASSTGTLNEQFF. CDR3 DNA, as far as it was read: TGTGCCAGTAGTACCGGGACACTCAATGAG.

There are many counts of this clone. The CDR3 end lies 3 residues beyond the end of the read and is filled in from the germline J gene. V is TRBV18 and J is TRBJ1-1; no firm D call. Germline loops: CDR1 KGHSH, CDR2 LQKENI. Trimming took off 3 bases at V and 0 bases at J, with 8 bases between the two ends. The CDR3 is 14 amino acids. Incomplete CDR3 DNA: TGTGCCAGCTCACCTGAAAGGGTGAACACTGAA. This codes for CASSPERVNTE. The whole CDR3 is CASSPERVNTEAFF.

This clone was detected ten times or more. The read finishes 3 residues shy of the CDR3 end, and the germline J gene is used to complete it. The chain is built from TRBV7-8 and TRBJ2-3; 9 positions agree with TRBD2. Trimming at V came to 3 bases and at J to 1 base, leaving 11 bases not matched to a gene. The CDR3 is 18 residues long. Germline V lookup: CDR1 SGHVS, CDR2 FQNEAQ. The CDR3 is CASSFKREVVFGTDTQYF. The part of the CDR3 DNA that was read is TGTGCCAGCAGCTTTAAGCGGGAGGTTGTTTTCGGCACAGATACG.

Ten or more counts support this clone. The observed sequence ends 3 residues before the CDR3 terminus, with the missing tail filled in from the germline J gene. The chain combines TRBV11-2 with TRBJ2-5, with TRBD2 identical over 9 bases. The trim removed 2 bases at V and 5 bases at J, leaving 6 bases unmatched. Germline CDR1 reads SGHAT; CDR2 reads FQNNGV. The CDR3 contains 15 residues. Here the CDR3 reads CASSLQREVRETQYF. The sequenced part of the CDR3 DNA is TGTGCCAGCAGCTTACAGCGGGAGGTTAGGGAGACC.